The 26 T cell receptor beta chains given below trace back to one sample, sequenced in a study of graft-versus-host responses after intestinal transplantation. Their specific antigens are unknown. Profiled with immunoSEQ multiplex PCR; TCRdb holds only in-frame clones, not every one. Found here are some 76,000 clones, roughly 87% of them singletons; the top ten hold about 8%. Here the sequenced sample was unstimulated CD8+ T cells sorted from spleen or lymph node cells, taken before transplant. These receptors all come from a human donor who was the organ donor for an intestinal transplant.

The V gene is TRBV23-1, the J gene TRBJ1-1; D ambiguous. TRBV23-1 is an open reading frame, and its role is uncertain. V gave up 7 bases and J gave up 2 bases, with 2 bases separating them. The CDR3 loop spans 10 amino acids. The CDR3 bases are TGCGCCAGCAACAACACTGAAGCTTTCTTT. The encoded protein is CASNNTEAFF.

V usage is TRBV7-9 and J usage is TRBJ1-2; 9 positions match TRBD1. This CDR3 comprises 14 residues. V lost 6 bases and J lost 8; bases outside the gene matches: 10. From germline, CDR1 is SEHNR and CDR2 FQNEAQ (reference sequence). CDR3 region: CASRYTGTGHGYTF. The CDR3 nucleotides read TGTGCCAGCAGGTATACCGGGACAGGGCACGGCTACACCTTC.

The chain carries TRBV7-2 and TRBJ2-1, with D possibly being TRBD2 (5 bases). V was clipped by 2 bases and J by 4 bases, with 9 bases between them. This CDR3 contains 14 residues. In germline, CDR1 is SGHTA, CDR2 FQGNSA. In nucleotides, the CDR3 is TGTGCCAGCAGCTTACTAGCCCCTTACAATGAGCAGTTCTTC. Translation: CASSLLAPYNEQFF.

V is TRBV28 and J is TRBJ1-6; weak D call: TRBD1 (6 bases). The CDR3 length is 21 residues. The V and J ends lost 2 bases and 1 base respectively, with 24 bases between them. In germline, CDR1 is MDHEN, CDR2 SYDVKM. The CDR3 nucleotides are TGTGCCAGCAGTTTAGGGGGGCCGGGACAATCGTTACCGTCCTATAATTCACCCCTCCACTTT. Protein product: CASSLGGPGQSLPSYNSPLHF.

The V and J genes are TRBV4-1 and TRBJ2-7; D not certain. CDR1 MGHRA and CDR2 YSYEKL come from the germline V gene. V was trimmed by 4 bases and J by 6 bases, leaving 10 bases between them. CDR3 size: 12 residues. CDR3 sequence reads: CASSPSGGEQYF. As DNA, the CDR3 is TGCGCCAGCAGCCCTTCGGGCGGCGAGCAGTACTTC.

This rearrangement joins TRBV6-5 to TRBJ1-5; unclear D gene. The V gene's germline CDR1 is MNHEY and CDR2 SVGAGI. Trimming took off 5 bases at V and 4 bases at J, with 12 bases between the two ends. The length of the CDR3 is 14 residues. This CDR3 is CASSEWFENQPQHF. In nucleotides, the CDR3 is TGTGCCAGCAGTGAATGGTTTGAGAATCAGCCCCAGCATTTT.

The genes are TRBV4-2 and TRBJ1-1; D perhaps matches TRBD1 (6 bases). Germline values: CDR1 LGHNA, CDR2 YNFKEQ. V was shortened by 2 bases and J by 6 bases, with 16 bases between the two germline ends. CDR3 length: 15 residues. CDR3 nucleotides: TGTGCCAGCAGCCAAATTCTGCAGGGGCCTCCTGAAGCTTTCTTT. Amino acid sequence: CASSQILQGPPEAFF.

The chain carries TRBV6-1 and TRBJ1-1; D is ambiguous. Looked up from germline, CDR1 is MNHNS and CDR2 is SASEGT. This CDR3 region has 12 residues. The ends were cut back, 2 bases at V and 8 bases at J, with 9 bases in the middle. The CDR3 DNA reads TGTGCCAGCAGTGAATCAGCCTGGGAAGCTTTCTTT. It specifies CASSESAWEAFF.

Note on this clone: A single base separates this from a much larger clone, so it may be a read error. Other DNA sequences from this sample encode an identical CDR3 as well. The chain links TRBV4-1 to TRBJ2-7, with TRBD1 identical over 8 bases. Germline-derived CDR1 and CDR2 are MGHRA and YSYEKL. The trim removed 6 bases at V and 1 base at J, leaving 2 bases unmatched. The CDR3 sequence is 13 residues long. DNA of the CDR3: TGCGCCAGCAGTGACAGGGGTTCCTACGAGCAGTACTTC. Translated: CASSDRGSYEQYF.

This chain connects TRBV6-1 to TRBJ2-6; possibly TRBD2 for D (6 bases). CDR1 is MNHNS and CDR2 is SASEGT in the germline V gene. The CDR3 contains 16 residues. V was clipped by 1 base and J by 3 bases, with 10 bases between them. The CDR3 coding sequence is TGTGCCAGCAGTGAAGAAGTGGGGGGTGGGGCCAACGTCCTGACTTTC. Its protein is CASSEEVGGGANVLTF.

CDR3 coding DNA: TGTGCCAGCAGCGCAACTCTAGCGGGGGGGCTCTACAATGAGCAGTTCTTC. This gives the protein CASSATLAGGLYNEQFF. The chain is built from TRBV9 and TRBJ2-1; 12 bases align to TRBD2. The CDR3 has 17 amino acids. The V and J ends lost 3 bases and 3 bases, in that order; junction bases with no gene match: 7. Per germline, CDR1 SGDLS and CDR2 YYNGEE.

The chain is built from TRBV9 and TRBJ1-6; weak D call: TRBD1 (5 bases). The ends were cut back, 3 bases at V and 5 bases at J, with 9 bases in the middle. CDR1 SGDLS and CDR2 YYNGEE come from the germline V gene. The CDR3 extends over 14 amino acids. CDR3 in amino acids: CASSAWGDNSPLHF. CDR3 nucleotide sequence: TGTGCCAGCAGCGCGTGGGGGGATAATTCACCCCTCCACTTT. The whole variable domain, remainder taken from reference TRBV9 and TRBJ1-6, is DSGVTQTPKHLITATGQRVTLRCSPRSGDLSVYWYQQSLDQGLQFLIQYYNGEERAKGNILERFSAQQFPDLHSELNLSSLELGDSALYFCASSAWGDNSPLHFGNGTRLTVT.

The chain combines TRBV7-2 with TRBJ2-7; a possible D gene is TRBD1 (7 bases). Germline V gene data show CDR1 as SGHTA and CDR2 as FQGNSA. With 5 bases removed from V and 2 bases from J, the gap between germline ends came to 16 bases. The CDR3 consists of 15 residues. The CDR3 DNA follows: TGTGCCAGCAGCGTCCTAGGGGGCGGGGCCTACGAGCAGTACTTC. This translates into CASSVLGGGAYEQYF.

The CDR3 DNA is TGCGCCAGCAGCTTGGTCGCGAACACTGAAGCTTTCTTT. It translates to CASSLVANTEAFF. The chain uses TRBV5-1 and TRBJ1-1, with D uncertain. The ends were cut back, 0 bases at V and 1 base at J, with 4 bases in the middle. The CDR3 has 13 residues. Germline CDR1 reads SGHRS; CDR2 reads YFSETQ. The variable domain in full, with the rest retrieved from reference TRBV5-1 and TRBJ1-1, is KAGVTQTPRYLIKTRGQQVTLSCSPISGHRSVSWYQQTPGQGLQFLFEYFSETQRNKGNFPGRFSGRQFSNSRSEMNVSTLELGDSALYLCASSLVANTEAFFGQGTRLTVV.

This CDR3 reads CASSEKPGLAEREQFF. The CDR3 DNA is TGCGCCAGCAGTGAGAAGCCGGGACTAGCGGAACGTGAGCAGTTCTTC. The chain is built from TRBV10-1 and TRBJ2-1; TRBD2 matches at 11 bases. The CDR3 extends over 16 amino acids. Germline V gives CDR1 WNHNN, CDR2 SYGVQD (reference sequence). V trimming: 2 bases; J trimming: 9 bases; junction bases outside the gene matches: 9.

This chain uses TRBV13 with TRBJ1-1; weak D call: TRBD1 (5 bases). CDR1 and CDR2 (germline): PRHDT, FYEKMQ (reference sequence). There are 16 residues in the CDR3. V was cut by 3 bases and J by 1 base, with 15 bases left in between. The CDR3 coding sequence is TGTGCCAGCAGCTTGGGGCCTCTGGACGCGAACACTGAAGCTTTCTTT. Amino acids: CASSLGPLDANTEAFF.

The rearrangement joins TRBV6-5 to TRBJ2-1; 10 bases match TRBD2. Trimming at V came to 0 bases and at J to 6 bases, leaving 2 bases not matched to a gene. The germline CDR1 and CDR2 sequences are MNHEY and SVGAGI. The CDR3 sequence is 15 residues long. The CDR3 bases are TGTGCCAGCAGTTACTCGTCTAGCGGGGGCAATGAGCAGTTCTTC. Residues: CASSYSSSGGNEQFF.

This clone was recorded a few times. The chain couples TRBV6-4 to TRBJ1-1; a weak D match, TRBD1 (5 bases). CDR1 MRHNA and CDR2 SNTAGT come from the germline V gene. V was shortened by 4 bases and J by 1 base, with 7 bases between the two germline ends. The CDR3 has 13 amino acids. This CDR3 is CASSAGENTEAFF. Written as DNA, the CDR3 is TGTGCCAGCAGTGCGGGGGAGAACACTGAAGCTTTCTTT.

This clone has only a few counts. A read error may account for a junction end that differs from germline. The rearrangement uses TRBV5-6 and TRBJ1-4; D remains ambiguous. From germline, CDR1 is SGHDT and CDR2 YYEEEE. CDR3 length equals 10 residues. The CDR3 nucleotides read TGTGCCAGCAGCCCGGCAGAGGCCAATTTT. Its protein is CASSPAEANF.

This chain connects TRBV5-1 to TRBJ2-7; 10 bases are a match to TRBD1. Trimming removed 3 bases from V and 5 bases from J; junction bases left unmatched: 2. Germline values: CDR1 SGHRS, CDR2 YFSETQ. The CDR3 length is 13 residues. The CDR3 DNA is TGCGCCAGCAGCTGGACAGGGGGAAACGAGCAGTACTTC. Translated: CASSWTGGNEQYF.

The V call is TRBV27, the J call TRBJ2-3; the D gene is possibly TRBD2 (7 bases). This CDR3 has 17 residues. Per the germline V gene, CDR1 is MNHEY and CDR2 is SMNVEV (reference sequence). Trimming shortened V by 4 bases and J by 4 bases, and 21 bases separated the two germline ends. The chain's CDR3 is CASSYIGGGLFSDTQYF. The CDR3, as DNA: TGTGCCAGCAGTTACATAGGGGGGGGCCTTTTCTCAGATACGCAGTATTTT.

The gene calls are TRBV10-2 and TRBJ2-7; D may correspond to TRBD1 or TRBD2 (5 bases each). This CDR3 has 11 amino acids. Trimming cost V 2 bases and J 6 bases, with 5 bases left between them. From germline, CDR1 is WSHSY and CDR2 SAAADI. This chain's CDR3 is CASSEGGEQYF. For the CDR3, the DNA is TGCGCCAGCAGTGAGGGGGGCGAGCAGTACTTC.

This clone showed up just once. The gene calls are TRBV5-1 and TRBJ1-4; D is perhaps TRBD1 (5 bases). The germline V and J ends were trimmed by 4 bases and 0 bases, with 13 bases remaining between them. This CDR3 region has 16 residues. CDR1 and CDR2 (germline): SGHRS, YFSETQ. CDR3 sequence (DNA): TGCGCCAGCAGCCCGGGACTTCCCTCAACTAATGAAAAACTGTTTTTT. Protein product: CASSPGLPSTNEKLFF.

The J gene is TRBJ1-1, the V gene TRBV28; 7 bases fit TRBD1. The germline CDR1 and CDR2 sequences are MDHEN and SYDVKM. The CDR3 runs 12 residues. J gave up 5 bases and V 5 bases, and 2 bases lay outside the gene matches. This CDR3 is CASSPGGTEAFF. CDR3 nucleotides: TGTGCCAGCAGTCCAGGGGGTACTGAAGCTTTCTTT. Looking up the rest from reference TRBV28 and TRBJ1-1 gives the full variable domain: DVKVTQSSRYLVKRTGEKVFLECVQDMDHENMFWYRQDPGLGLRLIYFSYDVKMKEKGDIPEGYSVSREKKERFSLILESASTNQTSMYLCASSPGGTEAFFGQGTRLTVV.

The chain recombines TRBV6-1 with TRBJ1-5; TRBD1 might be the D (6 bases). The length of the CDR3 is 16 residues. The V end was cut by 3 bases, the J end by 4 bases, with 16 bases between. Per the germline V gene, CDR1 is MNHNS and CDR2 is SASEGT. CDR3 loop: CASSDNEGVGNQPQHF. The CDR3 coding sequence is TGTGCCAGCAGTGATAATGAGGGGGTAGGGAATCAGCCCCAGCATTTT.

This clone was detected only once. V usage is TRBV14 and J usage is TRBJ2-7; 7 bases fit TRBD1. The germline gives CDR1 SGHDN, CDR2 FVKESK. The CDR3 contains 15 residues. Trimming removed 4 bases from V and 4 bases from J; junction bases left unmatched: 10. DNA for the CDR3: TGTGCCAGCAGCCCTTACAGGGGTATTCGGTACGAGCAGTACTTC. Protein product: CASSPYRGIRYEQYF.